This T cell receptor (beta chain) emerged from a study of blood T cell repertoires in COVID-19. Study overall: PBMCs, B-cell-depleted T cells, or T cells provided the cDNA or gDNA that made up the material.

Study members were between roughly 18 and 89 years old and lived in 20 to 30 US regions. Grouping used clinical history reported by participants in a survey and questionnaire. Original analysis: Quantification of nucleated cells was approximated via reference gene primer amplification. The assay was immunoSEQ multiplex PCR, and TCRdb's table has in-frame clones only and misses some. V and J calls and clone size are given by that table; D and trimming were obtained from the DNA. The sample contains 350,000 to 450,000 clones, nearly 90% of which appear only once. The source is a woman aged 18 to 35 who had been exposed to COVID-19. Material: PBMCs or T cells enriched from blood (not recorded which).

The CDR3 loop reads CASSQRVGEQYF. In DNA form, the CDR3 reads TGCGCCAGCAGTCAGAGGGTGGGCGAGCAGTACTTC. V is TRBV23-1 and J is TRBJ2-7; perhaps TRBD2 as D (5 bases). Being an ORF, TRBV23-1 has a function that is uncertain. This CDR3 has 12 residues. The germline V and J ends were trimmed by 3 bases and 6 bases, with 9 bases remaining between them.